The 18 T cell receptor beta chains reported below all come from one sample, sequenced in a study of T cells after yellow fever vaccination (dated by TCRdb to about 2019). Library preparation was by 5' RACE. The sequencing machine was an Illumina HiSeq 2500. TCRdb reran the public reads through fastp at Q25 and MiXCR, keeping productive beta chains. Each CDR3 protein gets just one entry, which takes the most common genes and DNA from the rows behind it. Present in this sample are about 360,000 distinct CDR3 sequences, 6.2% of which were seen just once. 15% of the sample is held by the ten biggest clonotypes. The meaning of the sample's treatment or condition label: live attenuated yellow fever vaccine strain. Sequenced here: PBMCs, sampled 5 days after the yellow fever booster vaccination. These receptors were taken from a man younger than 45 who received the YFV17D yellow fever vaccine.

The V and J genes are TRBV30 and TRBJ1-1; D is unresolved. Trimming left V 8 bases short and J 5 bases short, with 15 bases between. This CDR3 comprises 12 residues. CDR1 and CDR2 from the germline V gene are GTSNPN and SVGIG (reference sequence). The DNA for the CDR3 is TGTGCCCCTCCTGGTGAAATGACTGAAGCTTTCTTT. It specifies CAPPGEMTEAFF.

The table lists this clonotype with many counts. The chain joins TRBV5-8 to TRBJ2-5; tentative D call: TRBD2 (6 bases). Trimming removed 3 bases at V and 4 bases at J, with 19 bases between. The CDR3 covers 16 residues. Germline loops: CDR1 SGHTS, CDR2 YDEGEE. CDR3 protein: CASSSGWGGRGETQYF. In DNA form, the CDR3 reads TGTGCCAGCAGCTCCGGCTGGGGAGGCCGAGGAGAGACCCAGTACTTC.

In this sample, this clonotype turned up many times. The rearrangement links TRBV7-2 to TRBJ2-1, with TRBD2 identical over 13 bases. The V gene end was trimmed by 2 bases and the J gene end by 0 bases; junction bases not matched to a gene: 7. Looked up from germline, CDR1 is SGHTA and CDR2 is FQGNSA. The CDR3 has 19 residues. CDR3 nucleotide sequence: TGTGCCAGCAGCTTAATTGGGACTAGCGGGACTGGCTCCTACAATGAGCAGTTCTTC. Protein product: CASSLIGTSGTGSYNEQFF.

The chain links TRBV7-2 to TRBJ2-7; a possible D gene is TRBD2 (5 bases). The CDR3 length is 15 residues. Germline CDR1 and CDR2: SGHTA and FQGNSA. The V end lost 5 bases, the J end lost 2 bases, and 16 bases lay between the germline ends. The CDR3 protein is CASSVAGITTYEQYF. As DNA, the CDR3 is TGTGCCAGCAGCGTTGCCGGGATAACTACCTACGAGCAGTACTTC.

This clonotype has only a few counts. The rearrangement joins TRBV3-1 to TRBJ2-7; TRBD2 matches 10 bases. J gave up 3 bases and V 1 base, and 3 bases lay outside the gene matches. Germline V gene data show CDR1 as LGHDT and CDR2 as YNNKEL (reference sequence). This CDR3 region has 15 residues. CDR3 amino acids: CASSQGGLAIYEQYF. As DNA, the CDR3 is TGTGCCAGCAGCCAAGGGGGACTAGCGATCTACGAGCAGTACTTC.

This chain's CDR3 is CASTRTSGSSYNEQFF. The CDR3 coding sequence is TGTGCCAGTACCCGGACTAGCGGGAGCTCCTACAATGAGCAGTTCTTC. The chain is built from TRBV19 and TRBJ2-1; 13 bases map to TRBD2. CDR3 length: 16 amino acids. Trimming cost V 7 bases and J 0 bases; bases outside gene matches: 3. Germline CDR1 reads LNHDA; CDR2 reads SQIVND (reference sequence). Complete variable domain (other parts from reference TRBV19 and TRBJ2-1): DGGITQSPKYLFRKEGQNVTLSCEQNLNHDAMYWYRQDPGQGLRLIYYSQIVNDFQKGDIAEGYSVSREKKESFPLTVTSAQKNPTAFYLCASTRTSGSSYNEQFFGPGTRLTVL.

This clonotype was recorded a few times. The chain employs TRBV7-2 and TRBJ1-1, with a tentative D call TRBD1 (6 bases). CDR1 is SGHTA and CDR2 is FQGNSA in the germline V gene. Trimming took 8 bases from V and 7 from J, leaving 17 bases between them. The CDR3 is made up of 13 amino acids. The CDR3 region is CASFMTGGGEAFF. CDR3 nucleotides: TGTGCCAGCTTCATGACGGGGGGCGGTGAAGCTTTCTTT.

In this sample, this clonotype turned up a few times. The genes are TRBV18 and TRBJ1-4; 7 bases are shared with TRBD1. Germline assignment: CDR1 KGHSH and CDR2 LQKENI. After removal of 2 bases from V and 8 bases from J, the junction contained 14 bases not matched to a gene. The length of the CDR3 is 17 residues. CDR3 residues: CASSPGLGTVQIEKLFF. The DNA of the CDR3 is TGTGCCAGCTCACCAGGGCTCGGGACAGTTCAAATCGAAAAACTGTTTTTT. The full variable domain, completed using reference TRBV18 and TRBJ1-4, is NAGVMQNPRHLVRRRGQEARLRCSPMKGHSHVYWYRQLPEEGLKFMVYLQKENIIDESGMPKERFSAEFPKEGPSILRIQQVVRGDSAAYFCASSPGLGTVQIEKLFFGSGTQLSVL.

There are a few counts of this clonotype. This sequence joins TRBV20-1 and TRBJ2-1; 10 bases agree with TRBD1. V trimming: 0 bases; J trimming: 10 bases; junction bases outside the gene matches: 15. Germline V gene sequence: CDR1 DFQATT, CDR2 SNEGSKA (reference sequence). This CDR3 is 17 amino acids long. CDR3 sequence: CSARDGIRDRGIGEQFF. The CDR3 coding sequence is TGCAGTGCTAGAGATGGGATCCGGGACAGGGGTATTGGGGAGCAGTTCTTC.

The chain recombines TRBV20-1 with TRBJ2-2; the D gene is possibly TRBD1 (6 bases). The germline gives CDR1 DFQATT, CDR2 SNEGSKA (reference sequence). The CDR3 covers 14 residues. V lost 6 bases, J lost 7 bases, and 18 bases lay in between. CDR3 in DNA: TGCAGTGCGCTACCCGGGACATCGGTCGGGGAGCTGTTTTTT. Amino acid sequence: CSALPGTSVGELFF.

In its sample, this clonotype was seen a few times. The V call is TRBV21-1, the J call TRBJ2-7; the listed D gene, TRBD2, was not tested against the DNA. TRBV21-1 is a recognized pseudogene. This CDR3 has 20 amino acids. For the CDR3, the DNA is TGTGCCAGCAGCAAAAGCGTCGGACTAGCGGGAGGGCCGAGTTGTTACGAGCAGTACTTC. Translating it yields CASSKSVGLAGGPSCYEQYF.

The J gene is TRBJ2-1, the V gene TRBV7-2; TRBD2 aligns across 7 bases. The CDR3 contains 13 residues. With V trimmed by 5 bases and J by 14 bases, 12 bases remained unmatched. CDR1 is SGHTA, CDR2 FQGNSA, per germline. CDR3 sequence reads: CASSTRTRSKEFF. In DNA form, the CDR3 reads TGTGCCAGCAGCACAAGGACTAGATCTAAGGAGTTCTTC.

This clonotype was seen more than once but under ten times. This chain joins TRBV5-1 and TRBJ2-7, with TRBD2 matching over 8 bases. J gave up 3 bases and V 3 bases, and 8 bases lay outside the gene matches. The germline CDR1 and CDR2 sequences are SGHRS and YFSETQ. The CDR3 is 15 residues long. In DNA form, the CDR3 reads TGCGCCAGCAGCTCACTAGCGGTTACGGACTACGAGCAGTACTTC. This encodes CASSSLAVTDYEQYF.

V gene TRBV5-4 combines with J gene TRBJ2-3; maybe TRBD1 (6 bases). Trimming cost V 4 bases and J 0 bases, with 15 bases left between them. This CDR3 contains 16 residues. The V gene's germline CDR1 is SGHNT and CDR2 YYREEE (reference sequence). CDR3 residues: CASSDIRDISTDTQYF. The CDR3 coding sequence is TGTGCCAGCAGCGATATCCGGGACATAAGCACAGATACGCAGTATTTT.

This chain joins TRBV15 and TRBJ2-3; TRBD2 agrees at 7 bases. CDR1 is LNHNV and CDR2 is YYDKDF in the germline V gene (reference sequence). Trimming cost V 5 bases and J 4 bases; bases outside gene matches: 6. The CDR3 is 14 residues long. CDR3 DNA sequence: TGTGCCACCAGCTGGGAGGGCCGCTCAGATACGCAGTATTTT. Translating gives CATSWEGRSDTQYF.

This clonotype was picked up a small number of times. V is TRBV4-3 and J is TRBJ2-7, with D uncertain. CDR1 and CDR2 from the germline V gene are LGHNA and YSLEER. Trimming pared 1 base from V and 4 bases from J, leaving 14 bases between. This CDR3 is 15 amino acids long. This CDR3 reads CASSQGHSRTYEQYF. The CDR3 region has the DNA TGCGCCAGCAGCCAAGGACACTCCCGAACTTACGAGCAGTACTTC.

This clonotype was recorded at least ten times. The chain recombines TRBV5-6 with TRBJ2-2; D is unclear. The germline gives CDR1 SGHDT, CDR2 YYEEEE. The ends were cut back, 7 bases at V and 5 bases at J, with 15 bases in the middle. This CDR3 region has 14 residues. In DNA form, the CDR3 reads TGTGCCAGCGGGCTTGGCAGCCTAACCGGGGAGCTGTTTTTT. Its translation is CASGLGSLTGELFF.

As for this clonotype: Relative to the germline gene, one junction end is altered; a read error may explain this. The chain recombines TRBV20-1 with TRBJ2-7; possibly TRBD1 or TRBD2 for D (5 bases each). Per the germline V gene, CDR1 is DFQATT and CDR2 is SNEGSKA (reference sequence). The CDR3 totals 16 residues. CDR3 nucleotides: TGCTGTGCTAGAGATCGTTTTGGGGGAGTTTCCTACGAGCAGTACTTC. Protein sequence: CCARDRFGGVSYEQYF.